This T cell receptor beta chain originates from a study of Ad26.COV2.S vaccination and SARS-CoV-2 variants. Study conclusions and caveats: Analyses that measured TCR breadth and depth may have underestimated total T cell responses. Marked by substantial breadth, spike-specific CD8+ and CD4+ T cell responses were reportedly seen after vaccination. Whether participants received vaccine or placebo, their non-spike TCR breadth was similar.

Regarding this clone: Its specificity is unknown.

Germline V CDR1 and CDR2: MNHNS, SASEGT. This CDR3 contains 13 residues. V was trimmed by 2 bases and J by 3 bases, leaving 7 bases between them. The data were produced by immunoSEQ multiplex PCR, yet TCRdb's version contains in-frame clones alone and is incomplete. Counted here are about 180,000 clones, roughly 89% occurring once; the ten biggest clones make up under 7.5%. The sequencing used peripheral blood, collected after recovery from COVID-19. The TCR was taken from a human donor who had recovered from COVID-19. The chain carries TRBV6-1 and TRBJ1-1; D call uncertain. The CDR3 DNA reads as TGTGCCAGCAGTGAAAGCCTGTACACTGAAGCTTTCTTT. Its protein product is CASSESLYTEAFF.